Below are 14 T cell receptor beta chains sequenced from a single sample in a study of beta chain features in type 1 diabetes. Since all of the isolated RNA was reverse transcribed, expressed TCRB transcripts were what got sequenced. Here immunoSEQ multiplex PCR was the method, and the copy in TCRdb shows in-frame clones only, minus some. The data contain some 900,000 clones, 15% to 20% of them singletons. Sequencing was carried out using naive CD4+ T cells from blood. Receptors were obtained from a woman aged 18-35 years in good health.

Only one count was recorded for this clone. The V and J genes are TRBV4-1 and TRBJ2-3, with TRBD2 identical over 8 bases. Unmatched junction bases numbered 3, after V lost 0 bases and J lost 1 base. Germline loops: CDR1 MGHRA, CDR2 YSYEKL. CDR3 length: 16 amino acids. CDR3 amino acids: CASSQDRGGRTDTQYF. The CDR3, as DNA: TGCGCCAGCAGCCAAGATCGGGGGGGTCGCACAGATACGCAGTATTTT.

The genes are TRBV6-5 and TRBJ1-5, with 9 bases fitting TRBD1. Germline lookup yields CDR1 MNHEY and CDR2 SVGAGI. V lost 6 bases to trimming and J lost 0 bases; unmatched junction nucleotides: 3. The length of the CDR3 is 15 residues. DNA for the CDR3: TGTGCCAGCAGGCGGACAGGGGTTAGCAATCAGCCCCAGCATTTT. Amino acid sequence: CASRRTGVSNQPQHF.

This chain links TRBV6-5 with TRBJ2-1; 10 bases agree with TRBD2. Losses at the gene ends were 10 bases for V and 10 bases for J; bases not matched to a gene: 10. The CDR3 length is 13 residues. CDR1 is MNHEY, CDR2 SVGAGI, per germline. CDR3 sequence (DNA): TGTGCCACCTCCCGCACTAGCGGGACCGAGCAGTTCTTC. The encoded protein is CATSRTSGTEQFF.

The chain uses TRBV9 and TRBJ2-1; no firm D call. The CDR3 covers 10 residues. V was trimmed by 7 bases and J by 8 bases, leaving 7 bases between them. Germline assignment: CDR1 SGDLS and CDR2 YYNGEE. The CDR3 here is CASSRDEQFF. As DNA, the CDR3 is TGTGCCAGCTCTCGGGATGAGCAGTTCTTC.

V and J are TRBV6-5 and TRBJ1-5, with 7 bases matching TRBD1. The germline V gene encodes CDR1 MNHEY and CDR2 SVGAGI. The CDR3 covers 13 residues. V gave up 6 bases and J gave up 4 bases; unmatched junction bases: 3. CDR3 region: CASSGQENQPQHF. As DNA, the CDR3 is TGTGCCAGCAGCGGACAGGAGAATCAGCCCCAGCATTTT.

Turning to this clone: The junction shows a germline mismatch at one end, possibly a read error. The chain is built from TRBV6-5 and TRBJ2-6; TRBD2 matches at 7 bases. This CDR3 comprises 16 residues. CDR1 and CDR2 from the germline V gene are MNHEY and SVGAGI. In DNA form, the CDR3 reads TGTGCCAGCAGTAACTCCGCGGGGGCTGGGGCCAACGTCCTGACTTTC. Encoded protein: CASSNSAGAGANVLTF.

CDR3 nucleotide sequence: TGTGCCAGCAGTTTCCCCGGGACTAGAGGGGAGACCCAGTACTTC. Translating it yields CASSFPGTRGETQYF. This chain joins TRBV28 and TRBJ2-5; 8 bases line up with TRBD2. This CDR3 comprises 15 residues. Germline CDR1 is MDHEN and CDR2 is SYDVKM. Unmatched junction bases numbered 8, after V lost 3 bases and J lost 5 bases.

DNA of the CDR3: TGTGCCAGCAGAAGGTACAGGGAGACAGATACGCAGTATTTT. Translating it yields CASRRYRETDTQYF. This chain connects TRBV6-6 to TRBJ2-3; D is perhaps TRBD1 (6 bases). The V gene's germline CDR1 is MNHNY and CDR2 SVGAGI (reference sequence). V lost 6 bases and J 3 bases, leaving 13 bases between the germline ends. The CDR3 covers 14 residues.

This clone appeared a few times. This sequence joins TRBV9 and TRBJ2-3; TRBD2 is a possible D gene (5 bases). The CDR3 is 16 amino acids. V dropped 4 bases and J dropped 2 bases, with 17 bases sitting between them. CDR1 is SGDLS and CDR2 is YYNGEE in the germline V gene. CDR3 DNA: TGTGCCAGCAGCCCTAGTGACTACGCTAACACAGATACGCAGTATTTT. Protein: CASSPSDYANTDTQYF.

The V and J genes are TRBV25-1 and TRBJ2-2, with D possibly being TRBD2 (5 bases). Germline values: CDR1 MGHDK, CDR2 SYGVNS. Trimming pared 1 base from V and 6 bases from J, leaving 9 bases between. The CDR3 totals 14 residues. CDR3 residues: CASSEFGKSGELFF. CDR3 in DNA: TGTGCCAGCAGTGAATTCGGGAAGTCCGGGGAGCTGTTTTTT.

The V call is TRBV29-1, the J call TRBJ1-1; the D is unclear. This CDR3 spans 10 amino acids. Germline V gene sequence: CDR1 SQVTM, CDR2 ANQGSEA. V lost 3 bases and J lost 7, with 6 bases in between. In DNA form, the CDR3 reads TGCAGCGTTGAGGGAATTGAAGCTTTCTTT. Protein: CSVEGIEAFF.

This chain uses TRBV5-8 with TRBJ2-7, with 9 nucleotides matching TRBD1. CDR1 is SGHTS and CDR2 is YDEGEE in the germline V gene. The ends lost 4 bases at V and 2 bases at J; junction bases unmatched: 4. The CDR3 consists of 14 residues. DNA for the CDR3: TGTGCCAGCAGCCAGGGACAGGGAACCTACGAGCAGTACTTC. Protein product: CASSQGQGTYEQYF.

This clone was seen more than once but under ten times. This chain uses TRBV4-3 with TRBJ2-7; 7 bases align to TRBD1. Germline CDR1 and CDR2: LGHNA and YSLEER. V shed 5 bases, J shed 5 bases, and the junction held 9 bases outside the gene matches. The CDR3 sequence is 14 residues long. The CDR3 region has the DNA TGCGCCAGCAGCTTAAGACAGGGAGTGGACGAGCAGTACTTC. This translates into CASSLRQGVDEQYF.

This clone was detected a few times. The genes are TRBV28 and TRBJ1-3, with D hard to call. There are 10 residues in the CDR3. Per the germline V gene, CDR1 is MDHEN and CDR2 is SYDVKM. V was trimmed by 8 bases and J by 3 bases, leaving 2 bases between them. CDR3 nucleotides: TGTGCCAGCCGTGGAAACACCATATATTTT. Translated: CASRGNTIYF.